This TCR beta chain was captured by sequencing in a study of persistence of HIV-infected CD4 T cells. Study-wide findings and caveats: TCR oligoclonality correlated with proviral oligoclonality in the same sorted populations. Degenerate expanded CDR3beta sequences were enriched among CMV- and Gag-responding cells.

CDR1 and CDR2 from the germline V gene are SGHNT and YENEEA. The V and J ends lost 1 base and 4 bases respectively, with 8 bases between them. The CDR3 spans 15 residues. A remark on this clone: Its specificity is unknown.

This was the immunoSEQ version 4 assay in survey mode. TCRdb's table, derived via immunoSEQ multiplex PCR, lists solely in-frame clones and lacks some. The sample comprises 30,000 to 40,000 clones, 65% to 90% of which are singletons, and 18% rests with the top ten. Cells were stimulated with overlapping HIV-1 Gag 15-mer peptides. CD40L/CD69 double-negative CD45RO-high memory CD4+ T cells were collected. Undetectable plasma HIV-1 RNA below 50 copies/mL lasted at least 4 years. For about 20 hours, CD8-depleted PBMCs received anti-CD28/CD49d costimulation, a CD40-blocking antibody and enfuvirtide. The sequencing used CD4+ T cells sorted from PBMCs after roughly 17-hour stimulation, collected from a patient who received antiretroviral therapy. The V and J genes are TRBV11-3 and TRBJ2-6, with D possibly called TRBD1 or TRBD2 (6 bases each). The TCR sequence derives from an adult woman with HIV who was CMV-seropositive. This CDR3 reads CASSLAGAGANVLTF. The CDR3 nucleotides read TGTGCCAGCAGCTTAGCGGGGGCCGGGGCCAACGTCCTGACTTTC.